Shown below are 19 T cell receptor beta chains from a single sample sequenced in a study of cytomegalovirus exposure and HLA in healthy donors. Vbeta (60) and Jbeta (13) primers were used in the PCR. Using immunoSEQ multiplex PCR, the repertoire was profiled, and TCRdb retains in-frame clones only, with some absent. The repertoire consists of 100,000 to 150,000 clones, with roughly 80% occurring once and the leading ten covering 1.5%. Sequenced input: PBMCs. These receptors were taken from a female donor in good health and CMV-seronegative.

The CDR3 DNA follows: TGCGCCAGCAGCCAATGGGAGACTAGAATAGATACGCAGTATTTT. Protein: CASSQWETRIDTQYF. J is TRBJ2-3 and V is TRBV4-3; TRBD2 is a possible D gene (6 bases). V shed 2 bases and J shed 5 bases, with 14 bases lying between them. CDR1 is LGHNA and CDR2 is YSLEER in the germline V gene. The CDR3 spans 15 residues.

The V call is TRBV29-1, the J call TRBJ2-1; 11 bases are shared with TRBD2. The CDR3 runs 12 residues. CDR1 and CDR2 from the germline V gene are SQVTM and ANQGSEA. After removal of 4 bases from V and 7 bases from J, the junction contained 0 bases not matched to a gene. The DNA of the CDR3 is TGCAGCGTTGGACTAGCGGGAAATGAGCAGTTCTTC. This encodes CSVGLAGNEQFF.

This clone was counted only a few times. V usage is TRBV18 and J usage is TRBJ2-7; TRBD1 agrees at 7 bases. V gave up 6 bases and J gave up 7 bases; unmatched junction bases: 3. This CDR3 is 11 amino acids long. Germline V gives CDR1 KGHSH, CDR2 LQKENI. The CDR3 is CASSGQREQYF. CDR3 coding DNA: TGTGCCAGCTCGGGACAGCGGGAGCAGTACTTC. The full variable domain, with the rest looked up from reference TRBV18 and TRBJ2-7, is NAGVMQNPRHLVRRRGQEARLRCSPMKGHSHVYWYRQLPEEGLKFMVYLQKENIIDESGMPKERFSAEFPKEGPSILRIQQVVRGDSAAYFCASSGQREQYFGPGTRLTVT.

This chain connects TRBV7-8 to TRBJ2-2; TRBD2 aligns across 8 bases. Per germline, CDR1 SGHVS and CDR2 FQNEAQ. V trimming: 6 bases; J trimming: 1 base; junction bases outside the gene matches: 4. The CDR3 loop spans 15 amino acids. CDR3 sequence: CASRRSGGNTGELFF. CDR3 bases: TGTGCCAGCAGGAGGAGCGGGGGGAACACCGGGGAGCTGTTTTTT.

The J gene is TRBJ2-7, the V gene TRBV25-1; D is perhaps TRBD2 (6 bases). Germline V gene data show CDR1 as MGHDK and CDR2 as SYGVNS. The CDR3 covers 14 residues. Deletions cut 4 bases from V and 7 bases from J, with 17 bases between. DNA for the CDR3: TGTGCCAGCAGTGTACCGGGACCGCGGGAAGAGCAGTACTTC. This sequence encodes CASSVPGPREEQYF.

A single count supports this clone. The rearrangement links TRBV28 to TRBJ1-3, with 9 bases matching TRBD1. This CDR3 spans 14 amino acids. Looked up from germline, CDR1 is MDHEN and CDR2 is SYDVKM. Trimming removed 6 bases from V and 4 bases from J; junction bases left unmatched: 4. DNA of the CDR3: TGTGCCAGCAGACAGGGGGCGGCAGGAAACACCATATATTTT. Translated: CASRQGAAGNTIYF.

The rearrangement links TRBV28 to TRBJ1-5, with D uncertain. Germline lookup yields CDR1 MDHEN and CDR2 SYDVKM. The V and J ends lost 2 bases and 7 bases respectively, with 12 bases between them. This CDR3 contains 14 residues. CDR3 bases: TGTGCCAGCAGTTTACCGGGTGGTCCGCAGCCCCAGCATTTT. Translated, it gives CASSLPGGPQPQHF. Full variable domain (remainder filled in from reference TRBV28 and TRBJ1-5): DVKVTQSSRYLVKRTGEKVFLECVQDMDHENMFWYRQDPGLGLRLIYFSYDVKMKEKGDIPEGYSVSREKKERFSLILESASTNQTSMYLCASSLPGGPQPQHFGDGTRLSIL.

In the case of this clone: A read error may account for a junction end that differs from germline. The chain carries TRBV19 and TRBJ2-3, with TRBD1 matching over 7 bases. Germline V CDR1 and CDR2: LNHDA, SQIVND (reference sequence). This CDR3 has 16 residues. This chain's CDR3 is CASRQLGTEDTDTQYF. In DNA form, the CDR3 reads TGTGCTAGTAGACAACTTGGGACAGAAGACACAGATACGCAGTATTTT. Together with reference TRBV19 and TRBJ2-3, the CDR3 gives the full variable domain: DGGITQSPKYLFRKEGQNVTLSCEQNLNHDAMYWYRQDPGQGLRLIYYSQIVNDFQKGDIAEGYSVSREKKESFPLTVTSAQKNPTAFYLCASRQLGTEDTDTQYFGPGTRLTVL.

V gene TRBV4-3 combines with J gene TRBJ2-3, with 8 bases fitting TRBD2. CDR1 and CDR2 (germline): LGHNA, YSLEER. V lost 5 bases to trimming and J lost 3 bases; unmatched junction nucleotides: 7. The CDR3 is 15 amino acids. CDR3 nucleotides: TGCGCCAGCAGCTCCGGGGGGGCGAGAACAGATACGCAGTATTTT. It encodes CASSSGGARTDTQYF.

This clone was counted a few times. The chain recombines TRBV5-4 with TRBJ2-5; D is unclear. This CDR3 region has 11 residues. Germline V CDR1 and CDR2: SGHNT, YYREEE (reference sequence). V gave up 1 base and J gave up 5 bases, with 3 bases separating them. The CDR3 region is CASSLSETQYF. CDR3 sequence (DNA): TGTGCCAGCAGCTTGTCGGAGACCCAGTACTTC. Drawing the rest from reference TRBV5-4 and TRBJ2-5, the complete variable domain is ETGVTQSPTHLIKTRGQQVTLRCSSQSGHNTVSWYQQALGQGPQFIFQYYREEENGRGNFPPRFSGLQFPNYSSELNVNALELDDSALYLCASSLSETQYFGPGTRLLVL.

The chain employs TRBV28 and TRBJ2-5; TRBD1 matches 10 bases. The ends lost 4 bases at V and 2 bases at J; junction bases unmatched: 4. This CDR3 region has 15 residues. Germline lookup yields CDR1 MDHEN and CDR2 SYDVKM. CDR3 sequence reads: CASSSRDRGQETQYF. CDR3 DNA: TGTGCCAGCAGTTCCCGGGACAGGGGACAAGAGACCCAGTACTTC.

This rearrangement joins TRBV27 to TRBJ2-7; unclear D gene. V lost 6 bases and J 3 bases, leaving 30 bases between the germline ends. Germline loops: CDR1 MNHEY, CDR2 SMNVEV (reference sequence). This CDR3 is built from 19 residues. CDR3 loop: CASSLFAPWRREDLYEQYF. In DNA, the CDR3 is TGTGCCAGCAGCCTTTTTGCCCCCTGGCGGAGAGAGGATCTCTACGAGCAGTACTTC.

The chain carries TRBV4-3 and TRBJ1-3; D might be TRBD1 (5 bases). V was pared by 1 base and J by 4 bases, with 11 bases between. This CDR3 spans 15 amino acids. Germline assignment: CDR1 LGHNA and CDR2 YSLEER. The CDR3 region is CASSQVGAYGNTIYF. The CDR3 nucleotides read TGCGCCAGCAGCCAAGTTGGGGCATACGGAAACACCATATATTTT.

The gene calls are TRBV5-1 and TRBJ2-3; 7 nucleotides line up with TRBD1. CDR1 and CDR2 from the germline V gene are SGHRS and YFSETQ. Trimming cost V 0 bases and J 4 bases; bases outside gene matches: 11. There are 17 residues in the CDR3. The CDR3 loop is CASSLVEGATWPDTQYF. The DNA for the CDR3 is TGCGCCAGCAGCTTGGTTGAGGGGGCGACCTGGCCAGATACGCAGTATTTT.

CDR3 nucleotide sequence: TGTGCCAGCAGCAGAGGCGGGACAGTATCCAATGAGCAGTTCTTC. It specifies CASSRGGTVSNEQFF. The J gene is TRBJ2-1, the V gene TRBV6-5, with D perhaps matching TRBD1 (7 bases). CDR3 length equals 15 residues. Germline V CDR1 and CDR2: MNHEY, SVGAGI. Trimming removed 6 bases from V and 6 bases from J, with 18 bases in between.

The V call is TRBV21-1, the J call TRBJ2-1; the tabulated D call, TRBD1, remains unverified against the DNA. TRBV21-1 counts as a pseudogene. The CDR3 length is 18 residues. As DNA, the CDR3 is TGTGCCAGCAGCAAAGTCAATGGACAGGGGGCGGAATACAATGAGCAGTTCTTC. Translation gives CASSKVNGQGAEYNEQFF.

For the CDR3, the DNA is TGCGCCAGCAGTGAGTTAGTTGCAGATACGCAGTATTTT. Residues: CASSELVADTQYF. This chain links TRBV10-1 with TRBJ2-3; no clear D gene. The germline gives CDR1 WNHNN, CDR2 SYGVQD (reference sequence). Trimming stripped 1 base from V and 4 bases from J, with 6 bases between. This CDR3 spans 13 amino acids.

This chain joins TRBV11-2 and TRBJ2-7, with 10 positions matching TRBD1. The CDR3 is made up of 14 amino acids. After removal of 5 bases from V and 3 bases from J, the junction contained 4 bases not matched to a gene. Germline loops: CDR1 SGHAT, CDR2 FQNNGV. CDR3: CASSVGQGGYEQYF. The CDR3 region has the DNA TGTGCCAGCAGCGTAGGACAGGGGGGCTACGAGCAGTACTTC.

V gene TRBV5-1 combines with J gene TRBJ2-1, with TRBD2 matching 12 bases. The CDR3 has 16 residues. Germline CDR1 is SGHRS and CDR2 is YFSETQ. Trimming took 1 base from V and 7 from J; bases not matched to a gene: 6. The CDR3, as DNA: TGCGCCAGCAGCTTGCGAACTAGCGGGAGGACGAATGAGCAGTTCTTC. As protein: CASSLRTSGRTNEQFF.